The rows below give T cell receptor beta chains drawn from one sample of a study of shared clonotypes between healthy human individuals. Produced via immunoSEQ multiplex PCR; TCRdb's table is partial and in-frame only. The table records 800,000 to 950,000 clones, 95% to 97% of them present only once. Material: naive CD8+ T cells sorted from blood. These receptors were taken from a man aged 25-45 years in good health. Each CDR3 is given with its conserved first and last residue. A D gene is named only where the DNA matches it firmly. The size entry is marked missing in some rows and otherwise reads once, few, many or a size class.

16	TRBJ2-7	TRBV4-1	NA	NA	TGCGCCAGCAGTCAAGTGGTAGGTGGGGGGTCCTACGAGCAGTACTTC	CASSQVVGGGSYEQYF
14	TRBJ1-1	TRBV6-5	NA	NA	TGTGCCAGCAGTAGAGTACAGGGGAACACTGAAGCTTTCTTT	CASSRVQGNTEAFF
14	TRBJ2-5	TRBV13	once	TRBD2	TGTGCCAGCAGCTTGGGGGGGATAGGGGAGACCCAGTACTTC	CASSLGGIGETQYF
14	TRBJ1-5	TRBV12-1	NA	NA	TGTGCCAGCAGCCAGAAAGGAGGCAATCAGCCCCAGCATTTT	CASSQKGGNQPQHF
20	TRBJ2-3	TRBV4-3	NA	TRBD2	TGCGCCAGCAGCCAAACCGATGCCCCGGGACTAGCGGGAGTTCAAGATACGCAGTATTTT	CASSQTDAPGLAGVQDTQYF
16	TRBJ2-1	TRBV4-3	once	NA	TGCGCCAGCAGCCAAGAAGGCCTAGCGACCTACAATGAGCAGTTCTTC	CASSQEGLATYNEQFF
14	TRBJ2-7	TRBV4-1	NA	NA	TGCGCCAGCAGCCAAGAGACAGGTCCCTACGAGCAGTACTTC	CASSQETGPYEQYF
13	TRBJ1-2	TRBV2	NA	NA	TGTGCCAGCATGGGGAGAAAAAACTATGGCTACACCTTC	CASMGRKNYGYTF
13	TRBJ2-7	TRBV9	once	NA	TGTGCCAGCAGCGTAGATCAGGGCTACGAGCAGTACTTC	CASSVDQGYEQYF
16	TRBJ2-3	TRBV9	NA	NA	TGTGCCAGCAGCGGTCACGGCCTAATTGGGACAGATACGCAGTATTTT	CASSGHGLIGTDTQYF
15	TRBJ2-1	TRBV27	NA	TRBD2	TGTGCCAGCAGTCCGGGGGGAGGCCGAGGGAATGAGCAGTTCTTC	CASSPGGGRGNEQFF
15	TRBJ2-7	TRBV6-5	once	TRBD1	TGTGCCAGCAGTCTCTCCGGGACAGGGTTCTACGAGCAGTACTTC	CASSLSGTGFYEQYF
15	TRBJ2-1	TRBV4-1	NA	NA	TGCGCCAGCAGCCAAGGTGTAGAGGTGACAAATGAGCAGTTCTTC	CASSQGVEVTNEQFF
15	TRBJ2-7	TRBV27	once	TRBD1	TGTGCCAGCAGTTTATATCGGACAGGGGGCTACGAGCAGTACTTC	CASSLYRTGGYEQYF
15	TRBJ2-7	TRBV7-9	NA	TRBD1	TGTGCCAGCAGCCCTTGGACAGGGGCTCCTTATGAGCAGTACTTC	CASSPWTGAPYEQYF
13	TRBJ2-5	TRBV6-5	NA	NA	TGTGCCAGCAGTTACTCGCCGTCGGAGACCCAGTACTTC	CASSYSPSETQYF
15	TRBJ2-1	TRBV15	NA	NA	TGTGCCACCAGCAGAGATCTCGGGAGTGGTAATGAGCAGTTCTTC	CATSRDLGSGNEQFF
13	TRBJ2-1	TRBV9	NA	TRBD2	TGTGCCAGCTCCGGGACTAGCTACAATGAGCAGTTCTTC	CASSGTSYNEQFF
17	TRBJ2-5	TRBV7-9	NA	NA	TGTGCCAGCAGCTTCCCACCCAGTGGCAGCGCCCGCGAGACCCAGTACTTC	CASSFPPSGSARETQYF
15	TRBJ2-7	TRBV9	once	TRBD2	TGTGCCAGCAGCGTGGAAGCGGGACCCCCCTACGAGCAGTACTTC	CASSVEAGPPYEQYF
16	TRBJ2-7	TRBV13	once	TRBD2	TGTGCCAGCAGCCCGATCTCTAGCGGGAAGCTGTACGAGCAGTACTTC	CASSPISSGKLYEQYF
14	TRBJ1-2	TRBV28	NA	NA	TGTGCCAGCAGTTTCTCCGGGGGATTCTATGGCTACACCTTC	CASSFSGGFYGYTF